The 10 T cell receptor beta chains given below trace back to one sample, sequenced in a study of Graves' ophthalmopathy and Graves' hyperthyroidism. RNA served as the template for amplifying TCR beta CDR3 regions. An opening RT-PCR round employed HTBI primers and preceded a second-round multiplex PCR. A single record per CDR3 protein comes from TCRdb applying MiXCR to the multiplex PCR reads. The sample lists 680,000 or so distinct CDR3 sequences; 20% to 25% were seen once. The specimen sequenced was peripheral blood. Source of these receptors: a woman younger than 30 with stable Graves' hyperthyroidism. Some clones in this sample may be carry-over from other donors' samples.

There are a few counts of this clonotype. This chain connects TRBV20-1 to TRBJ1-6; D might be TRBD1 (6 bases). The CDR3 covers 16 residues. CDR1 and CDR2 from the germline V gene are DFQATT and SNEGSKA (reference sequence). V lost 2 bases to trimming and J lost 4 bases, with 15 bases between them. The CDR3 DNA sequence: TGCAGTGCTAGAAAAACCGGGACACCATATAATTCACCCCTCCACTTT. It encodes CSARKTGTPYNSPLHF.

This clonotype came up many times. Being one base from a much bigger clone, this may be a read error. The chain couples TRBV20-1 to TRBJ2-7; D could derive from TRBD1 or TRBD2 (6 bases each). CDR1 and CDR2 from the germline V gene are DFQATT and SNEGSKA (reference sequence). The length of the CDR3 is 14 residues. The germline V and J ends were trimmed by 3 bases and 3 bases, with 15 bases remaining between them. The CDR3 DNA reads as TGCAGTGCTAGGGGGGCTAGCGTGAACTACGAGCAGTACTTC. Its translation: CSARGASVNYEQYF.

There are a few counts of this clonotype. The rearrangement joins TRBV7-8 to TRBJ1-2; D is unresolved. Germline CDR1 SGHVS, CDR2 FQNEAQ. The CDR3 sequence is 15 residues long. The V end lost 0 bases, the J end lost 8 bases, and 16 bases lay between the germline ends. The CDR3 coding sequence is TGTGCCAGCAGCTTAGCTCCCCGGCAATCCGGAGGCTACACCTTC. Translating gives CASSLAPRQSGGYTF. Full variable domain (missing parts from reference TRBV7-8 and TRBJ1-2): GAGVSQSPRYKVAKRGQDVALRCDPISGHVSLFWYQQALGQGPEFLTYFQNEAQLDKSGLPSDRFFAERPEGSVSTLKIQRTQQEDSAVYLCASSLAPRQSGGYTFGSGTRLTVV.

The V and J genes are TRBV6-1 and TRBJ2-7, with TRBD1 identical over 10 bases. The CDR3 has 13 residues. V shed 8 bases and J 5 bases; nucleotides not matched to a gene: 6. Germline V lookup: CDR1 MNHNS, CDR2 SASEGT. CDR3 sequence reads: CASPRQGADEQYF. In nucleotides, the CDR3 is TGTGCCAGCCCAAGACAGGGGGCAGACGAGCAGTACTTC.

This chain uses TRBV20-1 with TRBJ1-2, with 10 bases that match TRBD1. Germline assignment: CDR1 DFQATT and CDR2 SNEGSKA (reference sequence). V was clipped by 6 bases and J by 12 bases; unmatched bases: 7. CDR3 size: 11 residues. The DNA for the CDR3 is TGCAGTGCACCGACAGGGGGCGAAGACACCTTC. Protein sequence: CSAPTGGEDTF.

The chain is built from TRBV28 and TRBJ1-2, with TRBD1 matching 8 bases. Germline assignment: CDR1 MDHEN and CDR2 SYDVKM. After removal of 5 bases from V and 5 bases from J, the junction contained 13 bases not matched to a gene. This CDR3 is built from 16 residues. The DNA of the CDR3 is TGTGCCAGCAGTCCTCCCAGGACAGGGCGAGTATATGGCTACACCTTC. It is translated as CASSPPRTGRVYGYTF.

The chain is built from TRBV5-1 and TRBJ1-1; D call uncertain. V shed 4 bases and J shed 4 bases, with 11 bases lying between them. Germline lookup yields CDR1 SGHRS and CDR2 YFSETQ. CDR3 size: 13 residues. The CDR3 loop reads CASSPGHGTEAFF. The CDR3 region has the DNA TGCGCCAGCAGCCCGGGCCATGGCACTGAAGCTTTCTTT.

Ten or more counts support this clonotype. The rearrangement uses TRBV7-3 and TRBJ1-1; D is undetermined. V was cut by 5 bases and J by 0 bases, with 7 bases left in between. Germline CDR1 reads SGHTA; CDR2 reads FQGTGA. There are 13 residues in the CDR3. The CDR3 DNA sequence: TGTGCCAGCAGCGCTGCGATGAACACTGAAGCTTTCTTT. Translation: CASSAAMNTEAFF.

This clonotype was picked up many times. This sequence joins TRBV5-1 and TRBJ2-7; D not certain. CDR1 is SGHRS and CDR2 is YFSETQ in the germline V gene. V lost 4 bases and J 4 bases, leaving 9 bases between the germline ends. The CDR3 is 12 amino acids. CDR3 protein: CASSLQEYEQYF. CDR3 nucleotides: TGCGCCAGCAGCCTCCAAGAGTACGAGCAGTACTTC.

At least ten counts were recorded for this clonotype. J is TRBJ1-1 and V is TRBV12-3 or TRBV12-4; D unclear. The CDR3 is 11 residues long. The V end was cut by 6 bases, the J end by 11 bases, with 13 bases between. CDR3 coding DNA: TGTGCCAGCAGCCCCGGGCTGCTGGCTTTCTTT. Its protein product is CASSPGLLAFF.